The 2 T cell receptor beta chains listed next were all sequenced from one sample in a study of Graves' ophthalmopathy and Graves' hyperthyroidism. RNA transcripts served as template for amplifying TCR beta CDR3 sequences. A first-round RT-PCR used HTBI primers, followed by a second-round multiplex PCR. Using its own MiXCR run on the multiplex PCR reads, TCRdb lists one record per CDR3 protein. The table includes 360,000 or so distinct CDR3 sequences, around 19% detected once. Sequencing input: peripheral blood. The receptor source for this set is a young woman with Graves' ophthalmopathy.

The J gene is TRBJ2-7, the V gene TRBV7-2; D perhaps matches TRBD1 (6 bases). Per the germline V gene, CDR1 is SGHTA and CDR2 is FQGNSA. CDR3 length: 15 amino acids. Trimming removed 2 bases at V and 4 bases at J, with 15 bases between. CDR3 coding DNA: TGTGCCAGCAGCTTAAAGTGGGGGCGTCCGTACGAGCAGTACTTC. Amino acids: CASSLKWGRPYEQYF.

This chain links TRBV7-2 with TRBJ2-2; D is possibly TRBD2 (7 bases). The germline V and J ends were trimmed by 2 bases and 7 bases, with 11 bases remaining between them. CDR3 length: 14 amino acids. Germline values: CDR1 SGHTA, CDR2 FQGNSA. The CDR3 region is CASSLFGGLGELFF. CDR3 in DNA: TGTGCCAGCAGCTTATTCGGGGGGCTCGGGGAGCTGTTTTTT.